Presented here are 27 T cell receptor beta chains from one specimen sequenced in a study of CXCR3-negative and CXCR3-positive naive CD8 T cells. Which antigens these TCRs recognize remains unknown. Study-wide results and limits: Greater hydrophobicity was found in TRB CDR3s of CXCR3-positive naive cells than of CXCR3-negative naive cells.

The libraries of TRB cDNA were constructed through 5' RACE using UMI labels. No DNA is given; TCRdb re-called the 5' RACE reads and lists each CDR3 protein once. This sample's table reports tens of thousands of distinct CDR3 sequences. Source material: naive CXCR3+ CD8+ T cells from blood. The subset: CD45RO-CCR7+CD27+CD95- naive CD8+ T cells expressing CXCR3 (TNR3+). These TCRs come from a human donor in good health. Some clones in this sample may be carry-over from other donors' samples.

The chain uses TRBV11-2 and TRBJ2-5. CDR1 and CDR2 from the germline V gene are SGHAT and FQNNGV. The CDR3 runs to 12 residues. CDR3 sequence reads: CASSSILETQYF.

The chain uses TRBV7-9 and TRBJ2-7. The CDR3 is made up of 13 amino acids. Germline lookup yields CDR1 SEHNR and CDR2 FQNEAQ (reference sequence). This chain's CDR3 is CASSPRQTNEQYF.

This sequence joins TRBV5-5 and TRBJ1-6; TCRdb calls TRBD1, which cannot be checked without DNA. The CDR3 extends over 15 amino acids. Germline V CDR1 and CDR2: SGHKS, YYEKEE (reference sequence). CDR3 protein: CASSLGGTPGAPLHF.

This chain connects TRBV7-3 to TRBJ1-6. CDR1 and CDR2 (germline): SGHTA, FQGTGA. The CDR3 runs 17 residues. CDR3 residues: CASSLYAASSYNSPLHF.

The genes are TRBV19 and TRBJ1-1; TCRdb reports TRBD1, a call that lacks DNA to check it against. The CDR3 contains 17 residues. Germline V lookup: CDR1 LNHDA, CDR2 SQIVND (reference sequence). This CDR3 reads CASSILKTQGMNTEAFF.

This sequence joins TRBV28 and TRBJ2-3; TCRdb proposes TRBD1, but this gene call is untestable without DNA. Germline loops: CDR1 MDHEN, CDR2 SYDVKM. The CDR3 spans 15 residues. CDR3: CASGPGQEGTDTQYF.

The J gene is TRBJ2-7, the V gene TRBV6-5; TCRdb's D call of TRBD1 is untestable without DNA. The germline V gene has CDR1 MNHEY and CDR2 SVGAGI. The CDR3 has 13 amino acids. The CDR3 sequence: CASSYSGADEQYF.

This chain uses TRBV7-3 with TRBJ2-3; TCRdb's D call, TRBD2, is unchecked because there is no DNA. Looked up from germline, CDR1 is SGHTA and CDR2 is FQGTGA. The CDR3 sequence is 19 residues long. CDR3 amino acids: CASSSDQGLAGASTDTQYF.

The CDR3 sequence: CASSPPTGFSEKLFF. The rearrangement links TRBV12-3 or TRBV12-4 to TRBJ1-4; TCRdb lists TRBD1, though no DNA is available to test this call. This CDR3 has 15 amino acids.

The rearrangement links TRBV7-9 to TRBJ1-2. This CDR3 is built from 12 residues. The germline V gene encodes CDR1 SEHNR and CDR2 FQNEAQ (reference sequence). CDR3 in amino acids: CASSTTEYGYTF.

The chain links TRBV12-3 or TRBV12-4 to TRBJ1-4; the TRBD1 assignment by TCRdb is unverifiable without DNA. The CDR3 runs 15 residues. The CDR3 loop is CASSFQGATNEKLFF.

The J gene is TRBJ1-1, the V gene TRBV7-9; TCRdb gives TRBD1 as the D gene, but with no DNA this cannot be confirmed. Germline CDR1 SEHNR, CDR2 FQNEAQ (reference sequence). CDR3 size: 15 residues. CDR3: CASSLGVGDWTEAFF.

The chain carries TRBV12-3 or TRBV12-4 and TRBJ2-2. This CDR3 has 13 amino acids. The CDR3 region is CATEVSNTGELFF.

The chain combines TRBV6-4 with TRBJ2-3; checking the TCRdb D call of TRBD2 is not possible without DNA. Germline CDR1 is MRHNA and CDR2 is SNTAGT. This CDR3 contains 15 residues. CDR3 loop: CASSERGGASDTQYF.

V is TRBV5-6 and J is TRBJ1-1. CDR3 length: 12 residues. Germline loops: CDR1 SGHDT, CDR2 YYEEEE. This CDR3 is CASSGLNTEAFF.

The chain has TRBV7-9 and TRBJ2-5. The CDR3 contains 17 residues. Germline assignment: CDR1 SEHNR and CDR2 FQNEAQ (reference sequence). CDR3 residues: CASSPAWDPGGQETQYF.

This chain uses TRBV30 with TRBJ2-2; TCRdb's D gene call, TRBD2, goes unchecked for lack of DNA. Germline CDR1 is GTSNPN and CDR2 is SVGIG (reference sequence). The CDR3 is 20 amino acids. The CDR3: CAWSVPGTSGSIANTGELFF.

The chain is built from TRBV20-1 and TRBJ1-5. The germline V gene has CDR1 DFQATT and CDR2 SNEGSKA (reference sequence). The CDR3 totals 14 residues. The CDR3 here is CSANSGGVDQPQHF.

This sequence joins TRBV28 and TRBJ1-3. The CDR3 extends over 15 amino acids. Looked up from germline, CDR1 is MDHEN and CDR2 is SYDVKM. The chain's CDR3 is CASSFGTGSGNTIYF. The whole variable domain, filled in from reference TRBV28 and TRBJ1-3, reads DVKVTQSSRYLVKRTGEKVFLECVQDMDHENMFWYRQDPGLGLRLIYFSYDVKMKEKGDIPEGYSVSREKKERFSLILESASTNQTSMYLCASSFGTGSGNTIYFGEGSWLTVV.

The chain is built from TRBV4-3 and TRBJ2-1; checking the TCRdb D call of TRBD2 is not possible without DNA. Germline V lookup: CDR1 LGHNA, CDR2 YSLEER. CDR3 length: 17 amino acids. CDR3: CASSQDRRGAYWNEQFF.

J is TRBJ1-2 and V is TRBV10-3. The CDR3 is 13 residues long. Germline values: CDR1 ENHRY, CDR2 SYGVKD. The chain's CDR3 is CAISERVFDGYTF.

The J gene is TRBJ2-5, the V gene TRBV29-1. CDR1 and CDR2 from the germline V gene are SQVTM and ANQGSEA. The CDR3 extends over 19 amino acids. The CDR3 loop reads CSVGVARGWVDPSQETQYF.

The V and J genes are TRBV29-1 and TRBJ2-1; as DNA is missing, the TRBD1 call by TCRdb cannot be tested. The germline V gene has CDR1 SQVTM and CDR2 ANQGSEA. This CDR3 spans 12 amino acids. CDR3 in amino acids: CSVEQGYNEQFF.

V is TRBV29-1 and J is TRBJ1-1. This CDR3 region has 13 residues. Germline CDR1 and CDR2: SQVTM and ANQGSEA. The chain's CDR3 is CSVDWGRDTEAFF.

The CDR3 protein is CASSYAVAIEAFF. The chain carries TRBV6-2 or TRBV6-3 and TRBJ1-1. The CDR3 runs to 13 residues. Germline V CDR1 and CDR2: MNHEY, SVGEGT.

The V and J genes are TRBV6-5 and TRBJ2-2; TCRdb's D call of TRBD1 is untestable without DNA. The germline CDR1 and CDR2 sequences are MNHEY and SVGAGI. This CDR3 is 14 amino acids long. CDR3 protein: CASIQRGNTGELFF.

The rearrangement links TRBV27 to TRBJ2-1; TCRdb indicates TRBD2, and absent DNA this call remains unverified. The CDR3 sequence is 13 residues long. Germline V lookup: CDR1 MNHEY, CDR2 SMNVEV (reference sequence). The CDR3: CATTSGAVNEQFF.